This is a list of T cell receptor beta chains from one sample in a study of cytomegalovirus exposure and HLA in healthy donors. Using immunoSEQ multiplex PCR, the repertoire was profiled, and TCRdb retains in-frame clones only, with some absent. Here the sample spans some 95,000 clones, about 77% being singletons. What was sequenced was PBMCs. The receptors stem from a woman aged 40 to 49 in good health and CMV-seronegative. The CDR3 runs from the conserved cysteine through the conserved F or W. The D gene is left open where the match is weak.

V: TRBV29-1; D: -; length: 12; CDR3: CSVEEGNTEAFF
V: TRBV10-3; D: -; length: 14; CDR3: CAISETVGGSPLHF
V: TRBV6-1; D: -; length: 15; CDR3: CASSEDTGYNSPLHF
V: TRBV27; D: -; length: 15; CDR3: CASRRQASSTDTQYF
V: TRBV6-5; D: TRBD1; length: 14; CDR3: CASSYLQGEGGYTF
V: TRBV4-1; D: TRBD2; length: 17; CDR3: CASSQDWWRESSYEQYF
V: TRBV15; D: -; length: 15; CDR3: CATTQRGSNTGELFF
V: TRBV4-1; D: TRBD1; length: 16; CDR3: CASSSRQGVTNEKLFF
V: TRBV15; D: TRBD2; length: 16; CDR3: CATSRDLAGDYYEQYF
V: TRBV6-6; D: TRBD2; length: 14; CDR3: CASKLAGTQETQYF
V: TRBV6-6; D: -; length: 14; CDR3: CASSAQGYQETQYF
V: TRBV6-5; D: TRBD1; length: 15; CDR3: CVSSYGQGANYGYTF
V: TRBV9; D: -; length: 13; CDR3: CASPGPENTEAFF
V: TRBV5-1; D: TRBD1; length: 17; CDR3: CASSPTLVQGVYYGYTF
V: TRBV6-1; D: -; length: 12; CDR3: CASSSVQDTQYF
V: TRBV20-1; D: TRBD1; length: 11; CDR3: CSVWTGIGAFF
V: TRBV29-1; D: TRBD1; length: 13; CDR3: CSVGADRGEGYTF
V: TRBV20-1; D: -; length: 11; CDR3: CSASPGPGAFF
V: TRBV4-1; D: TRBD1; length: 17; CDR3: CASRDKADRGYGTEAFF
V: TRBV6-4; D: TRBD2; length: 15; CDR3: CASSGSGGSTDTQYF
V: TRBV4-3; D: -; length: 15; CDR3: CASSQGTAISYEQYF
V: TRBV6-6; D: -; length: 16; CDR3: CASSSPGRGRLTEAFF
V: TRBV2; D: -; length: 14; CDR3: CASSELQQYTEAFF
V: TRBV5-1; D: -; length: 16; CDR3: CASSLGQGTRNTEAFF
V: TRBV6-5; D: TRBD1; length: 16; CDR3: CASSSDRGAPRTEAFF
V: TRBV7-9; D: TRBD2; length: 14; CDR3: CASSPGGAADTQYF
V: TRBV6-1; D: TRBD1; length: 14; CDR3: CASSAGTAQETQYF
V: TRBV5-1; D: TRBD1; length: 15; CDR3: CASSLGDSSNNEQFF
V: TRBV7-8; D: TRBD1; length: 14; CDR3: CASSRDRTQTEAFF
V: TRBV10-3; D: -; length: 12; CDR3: CAISLEGTEAFF
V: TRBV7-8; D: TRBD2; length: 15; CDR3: CASGVLAGGTDTQYF
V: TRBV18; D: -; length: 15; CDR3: CASSPFPSGNQPQHF
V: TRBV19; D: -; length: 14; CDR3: CASSMGAGYNEQFF
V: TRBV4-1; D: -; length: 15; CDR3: CASSRAPTRGDTQYF
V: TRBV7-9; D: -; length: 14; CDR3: CASSFRDKPEKLFF
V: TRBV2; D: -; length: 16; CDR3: CASSDGGRGTNEKLFF
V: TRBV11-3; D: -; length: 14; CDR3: CASSLGTATDTQYF
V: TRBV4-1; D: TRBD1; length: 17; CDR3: CASSKRDRGTLTDTQYF